Detailed here is one T cell receptor (beta chain). Its antigen remains unidentified. Repertoires were generated with immunoSEQ multiplex PCR, while TCRdb's copy carries only in-frame clones and drops some. The top ten hold under 25% of the sample, which has approximately 100,000 clones, 68% seen once. The sample originates from a study of shared clonotypes between healthy human individuals. Looked up from germline, CDR1 is SGDLS and CDR2 is YYNGEE. The CDR3 runs 14 residues. The germline V and J ends were trimmed by 0 bases and 9 bases, with 13 bases remaining between them. Study results and limitations: Sequencing depth was expected to influence donor clonotype sharing.

The source of this sequence is a woman aged 30 to 39 in good health. The chain links TRBV9 to TRBJ2-1, with a tentative D call TRBD2 (6 bases). Input material: memory CD8+ T cells sorted from blood. Subset specified: CD45RO+ cells pooled with CCR7-negative TemRA cells. The CDR3 is CASSVGGGAGEQFF. CDR3 nucleotide sequence: TGTGCCAGCAGCGTAGGGGGCGGGGCGGGTGAGCAGTTCTTC.